The T cell receptor beta chain under discussion was sequenced for a study of T cells in Graves' hyperthyroidism and ophthalmopathy. Findings and caveats of the study: Most thyroid clonotypes expanded above 0.001 were also detected in blood.

The V gene's germline CDR1 is MNHEY and CDR2 SMNVEV (reference sequence). J was trimmed by 15 bases and V by 5 bases; bases with no gene match: 9. The CDR3 consists of 12 residues. This clonotype was seen more than once but under ten times. Its specificity is unknown. Criteria for exclusion of patients were uncontrolled infection, other autoimmune disease, pregnancy or lactation. The TCR beta CDR3 regions underwent amplification using RNA transcripts as the source. In the first-round RT-PCR of the TCR CDR3, the HTBI primer set was used. TCRdb redid the calling of the multiplex PCR reads with MiXCR, one entry per CDR3 protein. The sample carries almost 600,000 distinct CDR3 sequences, around 13% recorded once.

The receptor's source is a woman aged 30 to 39 with Graves' hyperthyroidism that later progressed to Graves' ophthalmopathy. The chain recombines TRBV27 with TRBJ2-1; 8 bases are a match to TRBD2. The sample comprised blood. CDR3 amino acids: CASSKGLGVLFF. CDR3 nucleotide sequence: TGTGCCAGCAGTAAGGGACTAGGAGTACTGTTCTTC.